This T cell receptor (beta chain) was sequenced during a study of T cells after yellow fever vaccination. Broader study findings: Subsequent booster samples again held most clones from primary vaccination (96% CD4, approximately 86% CD8).

TCRdb fed the 5' RACE reads into MiXCR, producing one record per CDR3 protein. The sample yields 250,000 to 350,000 distinct CDR3 sequences, 6.8% seen once. Concerning this clonotype: Its antigen is as yet unknown.

CDR3 length equals 15 residues. V was cut by 9 bases and J by 0 bases, with 17 bases left in between. The receptor's source is a man aged 18 to 29 who received the YFV17D yellow fever vaccine. This chain joins TRBV12-3 or TRBV12-4 and TRBJ1-1; D possibly corresponds to TRBD1 (5 bases). Sample: PBMCs, taken more than 35 days after the first yellow fever vaccination. Here the CDR3 DNA reads TGTGCCAGTCACTCACTTACAGGATTGAACACTGAAGCTTTCTTT. Its protein product is CASHSLTGLNTEAFF.